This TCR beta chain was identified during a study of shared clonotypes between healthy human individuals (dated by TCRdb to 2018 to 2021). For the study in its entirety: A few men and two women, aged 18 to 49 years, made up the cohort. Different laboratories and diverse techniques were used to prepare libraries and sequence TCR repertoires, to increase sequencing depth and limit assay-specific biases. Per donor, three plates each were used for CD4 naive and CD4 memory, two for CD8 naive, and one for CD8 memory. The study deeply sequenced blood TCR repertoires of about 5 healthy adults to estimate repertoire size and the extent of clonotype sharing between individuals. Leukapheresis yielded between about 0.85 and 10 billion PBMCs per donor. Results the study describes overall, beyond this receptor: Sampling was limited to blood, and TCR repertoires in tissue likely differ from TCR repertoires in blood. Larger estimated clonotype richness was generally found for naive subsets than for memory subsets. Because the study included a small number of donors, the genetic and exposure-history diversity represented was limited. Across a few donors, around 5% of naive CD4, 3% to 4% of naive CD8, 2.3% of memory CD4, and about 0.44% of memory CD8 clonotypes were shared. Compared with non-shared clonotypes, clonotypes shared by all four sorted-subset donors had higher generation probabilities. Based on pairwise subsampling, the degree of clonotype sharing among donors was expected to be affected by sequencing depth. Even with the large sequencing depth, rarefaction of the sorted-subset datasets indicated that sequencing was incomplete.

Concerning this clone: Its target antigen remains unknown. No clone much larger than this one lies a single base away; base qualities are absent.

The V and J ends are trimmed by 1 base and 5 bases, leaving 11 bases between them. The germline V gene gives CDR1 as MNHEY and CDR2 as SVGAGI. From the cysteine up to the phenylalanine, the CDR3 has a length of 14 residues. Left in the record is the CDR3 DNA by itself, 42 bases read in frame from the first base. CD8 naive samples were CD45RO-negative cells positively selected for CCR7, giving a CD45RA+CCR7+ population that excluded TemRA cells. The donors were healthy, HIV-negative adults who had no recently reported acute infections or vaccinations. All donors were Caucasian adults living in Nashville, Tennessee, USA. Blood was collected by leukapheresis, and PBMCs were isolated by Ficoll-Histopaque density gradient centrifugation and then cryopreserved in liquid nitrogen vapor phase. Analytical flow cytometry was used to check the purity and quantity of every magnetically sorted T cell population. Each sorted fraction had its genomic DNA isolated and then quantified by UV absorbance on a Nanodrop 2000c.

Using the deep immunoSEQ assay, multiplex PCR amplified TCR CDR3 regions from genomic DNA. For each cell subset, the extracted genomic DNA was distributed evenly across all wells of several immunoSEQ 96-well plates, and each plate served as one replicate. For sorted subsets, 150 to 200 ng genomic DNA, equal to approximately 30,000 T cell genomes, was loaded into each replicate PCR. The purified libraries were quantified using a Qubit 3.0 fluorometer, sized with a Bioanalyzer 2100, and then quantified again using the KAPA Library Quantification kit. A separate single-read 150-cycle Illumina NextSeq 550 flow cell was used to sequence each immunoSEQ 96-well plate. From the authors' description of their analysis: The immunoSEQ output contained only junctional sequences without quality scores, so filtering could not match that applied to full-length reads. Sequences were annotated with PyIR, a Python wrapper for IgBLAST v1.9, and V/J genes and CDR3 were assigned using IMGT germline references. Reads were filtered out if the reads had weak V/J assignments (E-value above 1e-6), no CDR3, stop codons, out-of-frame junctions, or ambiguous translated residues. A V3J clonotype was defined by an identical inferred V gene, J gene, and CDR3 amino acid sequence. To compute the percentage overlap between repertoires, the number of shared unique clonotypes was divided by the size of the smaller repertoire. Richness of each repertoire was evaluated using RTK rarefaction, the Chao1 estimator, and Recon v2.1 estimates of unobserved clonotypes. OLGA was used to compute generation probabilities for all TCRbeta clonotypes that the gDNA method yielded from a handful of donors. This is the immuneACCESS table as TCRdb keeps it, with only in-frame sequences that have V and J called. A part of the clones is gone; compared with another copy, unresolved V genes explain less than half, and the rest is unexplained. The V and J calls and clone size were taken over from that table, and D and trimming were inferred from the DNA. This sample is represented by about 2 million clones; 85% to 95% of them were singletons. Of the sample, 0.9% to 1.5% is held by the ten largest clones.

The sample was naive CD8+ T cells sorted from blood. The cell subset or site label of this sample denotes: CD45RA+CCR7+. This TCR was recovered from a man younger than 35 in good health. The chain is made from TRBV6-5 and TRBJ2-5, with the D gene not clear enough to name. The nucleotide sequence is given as TGTGCCAGCAGTTACTTTTCGGATCGGGAGACCCAGTACTTC. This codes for CASSYFSDRETQYF.